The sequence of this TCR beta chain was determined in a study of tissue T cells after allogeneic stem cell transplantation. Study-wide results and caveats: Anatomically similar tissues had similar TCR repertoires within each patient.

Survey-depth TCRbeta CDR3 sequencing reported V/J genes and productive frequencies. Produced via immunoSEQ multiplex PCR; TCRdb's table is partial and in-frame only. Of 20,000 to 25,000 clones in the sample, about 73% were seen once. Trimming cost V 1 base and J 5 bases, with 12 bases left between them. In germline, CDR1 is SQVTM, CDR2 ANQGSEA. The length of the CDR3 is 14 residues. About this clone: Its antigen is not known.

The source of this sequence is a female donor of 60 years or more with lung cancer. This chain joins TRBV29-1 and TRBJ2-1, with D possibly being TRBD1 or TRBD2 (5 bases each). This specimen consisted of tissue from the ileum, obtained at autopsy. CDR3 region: CSVEGGFGDNEQFF. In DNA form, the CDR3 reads TGCAGCGTTGAAGGGGGGTTCGGCGACAATGAGCAGTTCTTC.